This T cell receptor (beta chain) was sequenced during a study of CD8 T cells in Susac syndrome. Study findings and constraints: The study's TCR sequencing and HLA analysis drew on a certain number of individuals. That number was acknowledged as relatively small.

The length of the CDR3 is 15 residues. The V end was cut by 7 bases, the J end by 7 bases, with 24 bases between. Germline lookup yields CDR1 SGHRS and CDR2 YFSETQ. As for this clonotype: The target antigen is unknown.

TCR beta from blood CD8+ and CD4+ T cells was sequenced. Healthy donors, matched for age and sex, constituted the control group. When the RNA was reverse transcribed, random hexamers were used with an input of roughly 0.45 to 1 ug. Amplification of TCR beta CDR3 was carried out by immunoSEQ multiplex PCR, which covered 54 Vbeta and 13 Jbeta segments. TCRdb independently ran MiXCR on the immunoSEQ multiplex PCR reads; one entry per CDR3 protein. The sample holds about 70,000 distinct CDR3 sequences; 85% to 95% are singletons and the top ten take 0.24%. The sequenced sample was CD8+ T cells from PBMCs. The sequence was collected from a human donor in good health. The chain joins TRBV5-1 to TRBJ2-7, with D tentatively TRBD2 (6 bases). The CDR3 loop is CASCEGLEGNEEQYF. The CDR3 nucleotides are TGCGCCAGCTGTGAGGGGTTGGAGGGGAATGAGGAGCAGTACTTC.